The 3 T cell receptor beta chains given below trace back to one sample, sequenced in a study of response to subunit inactivated influenza vaccine. TCRdb analysed the RT-PCR reads with MiXCR anew, one entry per CDR3 protein. Of approximately 290,000 distinct CDR3 sequences listed, approximately 21% are singletons. Specimen: PBMCs from blood, collected less than 22 months after vaccination. These receptor sequences come from a man between 45 and 75 years old who received an inactivated influenza vaccine.

This clonotype occurred a few times. The V and J genes are TRBV12-3 or TRBV12-4 and TRBJ2-7; 8 nucleotides align to TRBD2. The CDR3 has 15 amino acids. V lost 5 bases, J lost 3 bases, and 9 bases stayed unmatched. CDR3 sequence reads: CASSPGGVIGYEQYF. The CDR3 region has the DNA TGTGCCAGCAGTCCGGGGGGGGTAATAGGCTACGAGCAGTACTTC.

This clonotype was seen a handful of times. V is TRBV30 and J is TRBJ2-5; possibly TRBD1 for D (6 bases). V dropped 0 bases and J dropped 5 bases, with 13 bases sitting between them. The CDR3 spans 14 residues. CDR1 and CDR2 from the germline V gene are GTSNPN and SVGIG (reference sequence). This chain's CDR3 is CAWSVGDRRETQYF. CDR3 nucleotides: TGTGCCTGGAGTGTGGGAGACAGGAGGGAGACCCAGTACTTC.

The gene calls are TRBV7-2 and TRBJ1-4; 9 nucleotides match TRBD1. CDR3 length: 14 amino acids. The ends lost 4 bases at V and 7 bases at J; junction bases unmatched: 4. The V gene's germline CDR1 is SGHTA and CDR2 FQGNSA. The CDR3 coding sequence is TGTGCCAGCAGCTCACAGGGGGCGACTGAAAAACTGTTTTTT. Translating it yields CASSSQGATEKLFF.